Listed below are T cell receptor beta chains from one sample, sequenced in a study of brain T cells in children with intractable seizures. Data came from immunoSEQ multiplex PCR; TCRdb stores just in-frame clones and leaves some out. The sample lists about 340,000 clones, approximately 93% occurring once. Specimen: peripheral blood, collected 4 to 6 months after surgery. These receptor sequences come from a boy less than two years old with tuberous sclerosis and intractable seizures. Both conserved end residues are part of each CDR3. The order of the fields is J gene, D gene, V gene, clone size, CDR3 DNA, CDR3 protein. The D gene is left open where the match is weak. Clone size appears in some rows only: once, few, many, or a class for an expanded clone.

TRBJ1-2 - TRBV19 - TGTGCCAGTAGTGACCTGGAGGAAGATGGCTACACCTTC CASSDLEEDGYTF
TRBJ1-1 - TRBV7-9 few TGTGCCAGCAGCTTACGGGGGGGAAGAATGAACACTGAAGCTTTCTTT CASSLRGGRMNTEAFF
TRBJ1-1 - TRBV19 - TGTGCCAGTAGTATGCCGGGTAACACTGAAGCTTTCTTT CASSMPGNTEAFF
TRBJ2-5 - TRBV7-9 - TGTGCCAGCATAGGGGAACAAGAGACCCAGTACTTC CASIGEQETQYF
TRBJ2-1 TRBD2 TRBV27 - TGTGCCAGCAGTTTGGTACTAGCGGGGCCTTACGGTGAGCAGTTCTTC CASSLVLAGPYGEQFF
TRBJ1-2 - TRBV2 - TGTGCCAGCAGAGAATCAGGGGTTCGTTTCTATGGCTACACCTTC CASRESGVRFYGYTF
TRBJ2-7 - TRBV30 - TGTGCCTGGAGAAGTGGTTGGTCGGCCCGCGATCGAGACGAGCAGTACTTC CAWRSGWSARDRDEQYF
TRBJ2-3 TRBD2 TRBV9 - TGTGCCAGCAGCGTACTAGGACTAGCGGGGGCCTCTAGCACAGATACGCAGTATTTT CASSVLGLAGASSTDTQYF
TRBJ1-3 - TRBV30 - TGTGCCTGGCTGGAGAATTACTCTGGAAACACCATATATTTT CAWLENYSGNTIYF
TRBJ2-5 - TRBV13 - TGTGCCAGCAGCTCCAGGGGACAAGAGACCCAGTACTTC CASSSRGQETQYF
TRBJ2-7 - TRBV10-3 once TGTGCCTCCGCCAAGTGGCTCTTCACGGATTCCTACGAGCAGTACTTC CASAKWLFTDSYEQYF
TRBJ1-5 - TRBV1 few TGCACCAGCAGCCCAAGGGGGGTTAATCAGCCCCAGCATTTT CTSSPRGVNQPQHF
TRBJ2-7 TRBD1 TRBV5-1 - TGCGCCAGCAGTCCGGACAGGCCCGCCTACGAGCAGTACTTC CASSPDRPAYEQYF
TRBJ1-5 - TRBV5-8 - TGTGCCAGCAGCTTTGTCAGGGATGGTCGTCAGCCCCAGCATTTT CASSFVRDGRQPQHF